The 30 T cell receptor beta chains below all came from one sample that was sequenced in a study of beta chain features in type 1 diabetes (dated by TCRdb to 2017 to 2018). The receptor library was made with the immunoSEQ multiplex PCR assay. All of the isolated RNA was reverse transcribed with the High Capacity cDNA Reverse Transcription Kit, so expressed TCRB transcripts were sequenced. TCRdb provides this immuneACCESS table in a form limited to in-frame rearrangements. Some clones are lacking; in checked studies, under half of them reflect an unresolved V gene, and why the rest are absent is not known. This sample comprises 450,000 or so clones, roughly 11% of them detected only once. The ten largest make up over 0.04% of the sample. The sample was naive CD4+ T cells from blood. The cell subset or site label here, explained by the study, means: true naive CD4+ T cells. The receptors come from a woman aged 18 to 35 in good health.

This chain links TRBV27 with TRBJ2-3; 9 nucleotides match TRBD2. The CDR3 consists of 19 residues. V lost 1 base, J lost 3 bases, and 14 bases stayed unmatched. Germline V gene data show CDR1 as MNHEY and CDR2 as SMNVEV (reference sequence). The CDR3 reads CASSLFWSSGNRGTDTQYF. Written as DNA, the CDR3 is TGTGCCAGCAGTTTATTTTGGTCTAGCGGGAACCGAGGAACAGATACGCAGTATTTT.

This clone was counted a few times. The CDR3 nucleotides read TGTGCCAGCAGTGAAGGGCGGACCCAGTACTTC. This gives the protein CASSEGRTQYF. The chain uses TRBV2 and TRBJ2-5; D remains unclear. This CDR3 spans 11 amino acids. Germline CDR1 SNHLY, CDR2 FYNNEI. Trimming shortened V by 1 base and J by 7 bases, and 4 bases separated the two germline ends.

In its sample, this clone was seen a few times. V gene TRBV19 combines with J gene TRBJ2-5, with D possibly TRBD1 on 6 matching bases. CDR3 length: 15 amino acids. Trimming shortened V by 4 bases and J by 5 bases, and 17 bases separated the two germline ends. Germline CDR1 reads LNHDA; CDR2 reads SQIVND (reference sequence). In DNA form, the CDR3 reads TGTGCCAGTAGTACACACAGGGACCTAGGGGAGACCCAGTACTTC. This gives the protein CASSTHRDLGETQYF.

The chain joins TRBV21-1 to TRBJ2-5; the table's TRBD2 call for D was not verified on the DNA. TRBV21-1 is assigned pseudogene status. This CDR3 is built from 15 residues. CDR3 DNA: TGTGCCAGCAGCAAAAAAGGGGGAGGGCGAGAGACCCAGTACTTC. It is translated as CASSKKGGGRETQYF.

This clone was counted between two and nine times. The V gene is TRBV2, the J gene TRBJ1-6; D gene uncertain. V shed 2 bases and J shed 6 bases, with 14 bases lying between them. CDR3 length: 16 amino acids. Germline lookup yields CDR1 SNHLY and CDR2 FYNNEI. The CDR3 loop is CASSEIPGRGNSPLHF. CDR3 coding DNA: TGTGCCAGCAGTGAAATTCCAGGCCGGGGTAATTCACCCCTCCACTTT.

This chain links TRBV10-3 with TRBJ1-1, with TRBD1 as a possible D gene (5 bases). Germline-derived CDR1 and CDR2 are ENHRY and SYGVKD. V was clipped by 5 bases and J by 7 bases, with 8 bases between them. The CDR3 is made up of 11 amino acids. The CDR3 bases are TGTGCCATCAGTCAGGGAGGTGAAGCTTTCTTT. Protein sequence: CAISQGGEAFF.

This clone was counted only a few times. The genes are TRBV2 and TRBJ1-6; D ambiguous. This CDR3 region has 11 residues. V gave up 1 base and J gave up 13 bases, with 5 bases separating them. Per the germline V gene, CDR1 is SNHLY and CDR2 is FYNNEI. Written as DNA, the CDR3 is TGTGCCAGCAGTGAAGGGCCCCCCCTCCACTTT. Amino acid sequence: CASSEGPPLHF.

The chain couples TRBV5-1 to TRBJ2-3, with D hard to call. CDR1 and CDR2 from the germline V gene are SGHRS and YFSETQ. With 6 bases removed from V and 4 bases from J, the gap between germline ends came to 6 bases. This CDR3 spans 11 amino acids. The CDR3 coding sequence is TGCGCCAGCATAGACTCAGATACGCAGTATTTT. Translation: CASIDSDTQYF.

CDR3 sequence (DNA): TGTGCCAGCAGCGATGGAGCAGGGGTCGGTCAGCCCCAGCATTTT. Translated, it gives CASSDGAGVGQPQHF. V usage is TRBV9 and J usage is TRBJ1-5, with a tentative D call TRBD1 (6 bases). The CDR3 runs 15 residues. CDR1 is SGDLS, CDR2 YYNGEE, per germline. The ends were cut back, 3 bases at V and 6 bases at J, with 16 bases in the middle.

This clone has just a few counts. The chain combines TRBV6-5 with TRBJ1-2; perhaps TRBD1 as D (5 bases). Germline-derived CDR1 and CDR2 are MNHEY and SVGAGI. This CDR3 spans 14 amino acids. Trimming took 4 bases from V and 2 from J, leaving 11 bases between them. The CDR3 is CASSSPGLNYGYTF. The DNA of the CDR3 is TGTGCCAGCAGTTCACCGGGACTCAACTATGGCTACACCTTC.

This clone was counted a few times. The chain links TRBV7-2 to TRBJ2-5, with 7 positions matching TRBD1. From germline, CDR1 is SGHTA and CDR2 FQGNSA. This CDR3 has 14 residues. J was trimmed by 5 bases and V by 5 bases; bases with no gene match: 8. The CDR3 DNA follows: TGTGCCAGCAGCCTAGTCAGGGGGTCTGAGACCCAGTACTTC. Its protein is CASSLVRGSETQYF. Full variable domain (remainder filled in from reference TRBV7-2 and TRBJ2-5): GAGVSQSPSNKVTEKGKDVELRCDPISGHTALYWYRQSLGQGLEFLIYFQGNSAPDKSGLPSDRFSAERTGGSVSTLTIQRTQQEDSAVYLCASSLVRGSETQYFGPGTRLLVL.

This clone was seen a handful of times. The chain is built from TRBV25-1 and TRBJ2-3; possibly TRBD1 for D (6 bases). Trimming shortened V by 3 bases and J by 3 bases, and 10 bases separated the two germline ends. CDR1 and CDR2 from the germline V gene are MGHDK and SYGVNS. The CDR3 consists of 14 residues. In DNA form, the CDR3 reads TGTGCCAGCAGTGACAGGGGCCAAACAGATACGCAGTATTTT. Amino acids: CASSDRGQTDTQYF.

This clone was found a few times. This CDR3 is CASSSRPGRNTQYF. DNA of the CDR3: TGTGCCAGCAGTTCCAGGCCCGGACGGAATACGCAGTATTTT. The rearrangement links TRBV6-5 to TRBJ2-3; D unclear. V dropped 4 bases and J dropped 7 bases, with 15 bases sitting between them. The CDR3 sequence is 14 residues long. Germline V gene sequence: CDR1 MNHEY, CDR2 SVGAGI.

This chain links TRBV29-1 with TRBJ1-4; TRBD1 matches 9 bases. CDR1 is SQVTM, CDR2 ANQGSEA, per germline. Trimming took 7 bases from V and 5 from J; bases not matched to a gene: 5. The CDR3 is 13 amino acids. DNA of the CDR3: TGCAGCGCCACTGGACAGGGGAATGAAAAACTGTTTTTT. The encoded protein is CSATGQGNEKLFF.

The chain links TRBV5-6 to TRBJ2-1; the D is unclear. The V and J ends lost 4 bases and 16 bases respectively, with 21 bases between them. The CDR3 length is 13 residues. Germline-derived CDR1 and CDR2 are SGHDT and YYEEEE. Here the CDR3 reads CASSTYNRAKGFF. The CDR3 DNA reads as TGTGCCAGCAGCACATACAACCGGGCCAAGGGCTTCTTC.

This clone has at least ten counts. This rearrangement joins TRBV10-3 to TRBJ2-1; D is perhaps TRBD2 (5 bases). Germline V lookup: CDR1 ENHRY, CDR2 SYGVKD. The CDR3 extends over 12 amino acids. V was clipped by 2 bases and J by 6 bases, with 5 bases between them. The CDR3 coding sequence is TGTGCCATCAGTGAGCTAGCCAATGAGCAGTTCTTC. Translating it yields CAISELANEQFF.

The chain is built from TRBV20-1 and TRBJ2-7; TRBD1 agrees at 7 bases. The CDR3 has 11 residues. Germline lookup yields CDR1 DFQATT and CDR2 SNEGSKA (reference sequence). In DNA, the CDR3 is TGCAGTGCTCTATTCGGGACAGTTCTCAACGTC. This encodes CSALFGTVLNV.

The V and J genes are TRBV5-6 and TRBJ1-5; a possible D gene is TRBD1 (6 bases). This CDR3 comprises 17 residues. Germline CDR1 reads SGHDT; CDR2 reads YYEEEE. The germline V and J ends were trimmed by 2 bases and 0 bases, with 15 bases remaining between them. The CDR3 protein is CASSFISGGLSNQPQHF. The CDR3 DNA is TGTGCCAGCAGCTTTATCTCTGGGGGCCTTAGCAATCAGCCCCAGCATTTT.

The sample holds a few counts of this clone. This chain connects TRBV9 to TRBJ1-4, with D possibly matching TRBD1 (5 bases). Germline V gene data show CDR1 as SGDLS and CDR2 as YYNGEE. Trimming left V 2 bases short and J 4 bases short, with 12 bases between. CDR3 length equals 15 residues. In nucleotides, the CDR3 is TGTGCCAGCAGCGTCGCGGGACTGTATAATGAAAAACTGTTTTTT. As protein: CASSVAGLYNEKLFF.

This clone was observed a few times. CDR3 amino acids: CASSSFGQGRENEQFF. CDR3 bases: TGTGCCAGCAGTTCTTTTGGACAGGGTAGGGAGAATGAGCAGTTCTTC. The chain employs TRBV6-5 and TRBJ2-1; 8 bases are shared with TRBD1. CDR1 is MNHEY and CDR2 is SVGAGI in the germline V gene. The V gene end was trimmed by 4 bases and the J gene end by 7 bases; junction bases not matched to a gene: 12. The CDR3 loop spans 16 amino acids.

This clone was seen a few times. This chain connects TRBV2 to TRBJ2-7; TRBD1 agrees at 8 bases. Germline V gene sequence: CDR1 SNHLY, CDR2 FYNNEI. Losses at the gene ends were 6 bases for V and 4 bases for J; bases not matched to a gene: 5. This CDR3 spans 13 amino acids. The CDR3 sequence: CASSGDRSYEQYV. CDR3 DNA sequence: TGTGCCAGCAGCGGGGACAGGAGTTACGAGCAGTACGTC.

V is TRBV25-1 and J is TRBJ2-7; TRBD1 aligns across 9 bases. V gave up 1 base and J gave up 2 bases; unmatched junction bases: 0. The germline CDR1 and CDR2 sequences are MGHDK and SYGVNS. This CDR3 has 14 amino acids. CDR3: CASSEWDRAYEQYF. The CDR3, as DNA: TGTGCCAGCAGTGAATGGGACAGGGCCTACGAGCAGTACTTC.

This clone has a handful of counts. The chain recombines TRBV7-9 with TRBJ2-3; D is unresolved. The V end was cut by 1 base, the J end by 2 bases, with 10 bases between. Germline V gene sequence: CDR1 SEHNR, CDR2 FQNEAQ (reference sequence). This CDR3 region has 15 residues. This CDR3 reads CASSLGRGATDTQYF. The CDR3 DNA reads TGTGCCAGCAGCTTAGGGCGCGGCGCCACAGATACGCAGTATTTT. The variable domain in full, with the rest retrieved from reference TRBV7-9 and TRBJ2-3, is DTGVSQNPRHKITKRGQNVTFRCDPISEHNRLYWYRQTLGQGPEFLTYFQNEAQLEKSRLLSDRFSAERPKGSFSTLEIQRTEQGDSAMYLCASSLGRGATDTQYFGPGTRLTVL.

The rearrangement joins TRBV30 to TRBJ2-1; the match to TRBD2 covers 9 bases. The germline V gene has CDR1 GTSNPN and CDR2 SVGIG (reference sequence). The CDR3 spans 17 residues. After removal of 2 bases from V and 6 bases from J, the junction contained 14 bases not matched to a gene. The CDR3 reads CAWSPRRGGLAGNEQFF. The CDR3 nucleotides read TGTGCCTGGAGTCCACGCAGGGGGGGACTAGCAGGCAATGAGCAGTTCTTC. The full variable domain, completed using reference TRBV30 and TRBJ2-1, is SQTIHQWPATLVQPVGSPLSLECTVEGTSNPNLYWYRQAAGRGLQLLFYSVGIGQISSEVPQNLSASRPQDRQFILSSKKLLLSDSGFYLCAWSPRRGGLAGNEQFFGPGTRLTVL.

The CDR3: CASSLGSGAPTETQYF. DNA of the CDR3: TGTGCCAGCAGCCTTGGTAGCGGGGCGCCGACGGAGACCCAGTACTTC. This chain links TRBV9 with TRBJ2-5, with TRBD2 matching 8 bases. Per the germline V gene, CDR1 is SGDLS and CDR2 is YYNGEE. J lost 5 bases, V lost 4 bases, and 13 bases had no gene match. The CDR3 sequence is 16 residues long.

This chain links TRBV10-3 with TRBJ1-1; D perhaps matches TRBD1 (5 bases). Germline-derived CDR1 and CDR2 are ENHRY and SYGVKD. The CDR3 runs to 12 residues. V dropped 3 bases and J dropped 7 bases, with 9 bases sitting between them. The CDR3 DNA sequence: TGTGCCATCAGTGAACCGGGGCGTGAAGCTTTCTTT. Translation gives CAISEPGREAFF.

This clone was counted only a few times. The chain recombines TRBV9 with TRBJ2-6; no clear D gene. Trimming stripped 3 bases from V and 2 bases from J, with 12 bases between. The CDR3 is 16 residues long. Looked up from germline, CDR1 is SGDLS and CDR2 is YYNGEE. The CDR3 nucleotides are TGTGCCAGCAGCGCCCCAAACACTGCTGGGGCCAACGTCCTGACTTTC. This sequence encodes CASSAPNTAGANVLTF. The whole variable domain, remainder taken from reference TRBV9 and TRBJ2-6, is DSGVTQTPKHLITATGQRVTLRCSPRSGDLSVYWYQQSLDQGLQFLIQYYNGEERAKGNILERFSAQQFPDLHSELNLSSLELGDSALYFCASSAPNTAGANVLTFGAGSRLTVL.

The J gene is TRBJ2-7, the V gene TRBV7-9; 8 bases match TRBD2. V lost 5 bases to trimming and J lost 3 bases; unmatched junction nucleotides: 9. The CDR3 contains 15 residues. Germline CDR1 SEHNR, CDR2 FQNEAQ (reference sequence). The CDR3 spells CASSPSGGADYEQYV. DNA of the CDR3: TGTGCCAGCAGCCCTTCGGGAGGGGCAGACTACGAGCAGTACGTC.

This clone has just a few counts. The chain recombines TRBV29-1 with TRBJ2-7; 8 positions match TRBD2. J lost 5 bases, V lost 6 bases, and 6 bases had no gene match. The CDR3 sequence is 12 residues long. Germline values: CDR1 SQVTM, CDR2 ANQGSEA. In nucleotides, the CDR3 is TGCAGCGTAGGACGTAGCGGGGACGAGCAGTACTTC. Translation gives CSVGRSGDEQYF.

This clone was picked up a small number of times. The chain carries TRBV6-5 and TRBJ1-2; D perhaps matches TRBD1 (6 bases). Looked up from germline, CDR1 is MNHEY and CDR2 is SVGAGI. V shed 6 bases and J shed 3 bases, with 11 bases lying between them. This CDR3 comprises 13 residues. DNA of the CDR3: TGTGCCAGCAGCTTGGACAGCTACTATGGCTACACCTTC. This encodes CASSLDSYYGYTF.